One sample yielded the 18 T cell receptor beta chains listed below, sequenced in a study of technical replicates of blood from a handful of donors. Assay: immunoSEQ multiplex PCR; the TCRdb copy retains only in-frame clones and omits some. In the table there are over 55,000 clones, roughly nine tenths of which are singletons. Sequencing input: PBMCs. These receptors originate from a human donor in good health. Some clones in this sample may be carry-over from other donors' samples.

The V gene is TRBV13, the J gene TRBJ2-3, with D possibly matching TRBD1 (6 bases). The CDR3 spans 14 residues. Trimming shortened V by 5 bases and J by 2 bases, and 11 bases separated the two germline ends. Germline assignment: CDR1 PRHDT and CDR2 FYEKMQ (reference sequence). The CDR3 protein is CASSGRDTTDTQYF. CDR3 in DNA: TGTGCCAGCAGCGGCCGGGACACCACAGATACGCAGTATTTT.

The genes are TRBV5-4 and TRBJ1-2; TRBD1 might be the D (5 bases). V shed 2 bases and J shed 2 bases, with 7 bases lying between them. The CDR3 runs 13 residues. Germline CDR1 is SGHNT and CDR2 is YYREEE (reference sequence). The CDR3 DNA sequence: TGTGCCAGCAGCTTTCCAGGGAACTATGGCTACACCTTC. Translation: CASSFPGNYGYTF.

J is TRBJ2-1 and V is TRBV9; TRBD2 agrees at 10 bases. Germline assignment: CDR1 SGDLS and CDR2 YYNGEE. Trimming at V came to 2 bases and at J to 8 bases, leaving 1 base not matched to a gene. CDR3 length: 13 amino acids. The CDR3 DNA sequence: TGTGCCAGCAGCGTCACTAGCGGGGATGAGCAGTTCTTC. This codes for CASSVTSGDEQFF.

The rearrangement uses TRBV5-4 and TRBJ1-6; D call uncertain. Per germline, CDR1 SGHNT and CDR2 YYREEE (reference sequence). Between the trimmed V and J ends, which lost 2 bases and 0 bases, there was a span of 6 bases. The CDR3 spans 15 residues. CDR3 amino acids: CASSFGSSYNSPLHF. CDR3 nucleotides: TGTGCCAGCAGCTTCGGGAGCTCCTATAATTCACCCCTCCACTTT. The full variable domain, with the rest looked up from reference TRBV5-4 and TRBJ1-6, is ETGVTQSPTHLIKTRGQQVTLRCSSQSGHNTVSWYQQALGQGPQFIFQYYREEENGRGNFPPRFSGLQFPNYSSELNVNALELDDSALYLCASSFGSSYNSPLHFGNGTRLTVT.

The genes are TRBV18 and TRBJ2-1, with TRBD2 identical over 11 bases. CDR1 and CDR2 from the germline V gene are KGHSH and LQKENI. The CDR3 totals 16 residues. Germline trimming cut 5 bases from V and 2 bases from J; bases unmatched to any gene: 5. CDR3 protein: CASSTMTSGTYNEQFF. The CDR3 DNA follows: TGTGCCAGCTCAACCATGACTAGCGGGACCTACAATGAGCAGTTCTTC.

The chain carries TRBV20-1 and TRBJ2-3; TRBD1 is a possible D gene (5 bases). Trimming pared 6 bases from V and 6 bases from J, leaving 7 bases between. The CDR3 is 10 residues long. CDR1 is DFQATT and CDR2 is SNEGSKA in the germline V gene (reference sequence). The CDR3 sequence: CSANRDTQYF. The CDR3 DNA sequence: TGCAGTGCAAACAGGGATACGCAGTATTTT.

As DNA, the CDR3 is TGTGCCAGCAGCCATTTCGACAGGGAAAACTATGGCTACACCTTC. The encoded protein is CASSHFDRENYGYTF. The V call is TRBV11-2, the J call TRBJ1-2, with 7 bases that match TRBD1. The V segment lost 5 bases and the J segment 2 bases; nucleotides outside the gene matches: 8. Per germline, CDR1 SGHAT and CDR2 FQNNGV. The CDR3 runs 15 residues. Full variable domain (outside the CDR3, taken from reference TRBV11-2 and TRBJ1-2): EAGVAQSPRYKIIEKRQSVAFWCNPISGHATLYWYQQILGQGPKLLIQFQNNGVVDDSQLPKDRFSAERLKGVDSTLKIQPAKLEDSAVYLCASSHFDRENYGYTFGSGTRLTVV.

This chain uses TRBV18 with TRBJ1-1, with 7 bases that match TRBD1. Trimming took 7 bases from V and 1 from J; bases not matched to a gene: 3. Germline V gene data show CDR1 as KGHSH and CDR2 as LQKENI. The CDR3 runs 13 residues. In nucleotides, the CDR3 is TGTGCCAGCTTCGGGACAGAGAACACTGAAGCTTTCTTT. Translating it yields CASFGTENTEAFF.

The V call is TRBV5-6, the J call TRBJ1-3; D remains unclear. This CDR3 has 13 amino acids. V was cut by 7 bases and J by 4 bases, with 12 bases left in between. The germline CDR1 and CDR2 sequences are SGHDT and YYEEEE. The CDR3 DNA reads as TGTGCCAGCGGGCGGGTCTCCGGAAACACCATATATTTT. This gives the protein CASGRVSGNTIYF.

The chain carries TRBV7-9 and TRBJ2-3; 12 bases match TRBD2. CDR3 size: 15 residues. Looked up from germline, CDR1 is SEHNR and CDR2 is FQNEAQ (reference sequence). Germline trimming cut 4 bases from V and 3 bases from J; bases unmatched to any gene: 2. This CDR3 is CASSWGTSGTDTQYF. In nucleotides, the CDR3 is TGTGCCAGCAGCTGGGGGACTAGCGGGACAGATACGCAGTATTTT.

The genes are TRBV18 and TRBJ2-2; TRBD2 aligns across 11 bases. J gave up 3 bases and V 4 bases, and 7 bases lay outside the gene matches. Germline V gene data show CDR1 as KGHSH and CDR2 as LQKENI. The CDR3 spans 17 residues. The CDR3 nucleotides read TGTGCCAGCTCACGGCAACTAGCGGGAGTTGACACCGGGGAGCTGTTTTTT. Its protein is CASSRQLAGVDTGELFF.

Sample share makes this clone large. The rearrangement links TRBV27 to TRBJ2-2; the match to TRBD1 covers 8 bases. The trim removed 5 bases at V and 9 bases at J, leaving 14 bases unmatched. CDR1 is MNHEY and CDR2 is SMNVEV in the germline V gene (reference sequence). This CDR3 is built from 16 residues. CDR3 nucleotides: TGTGCCAGCAGTCCGAAAACAGGGGGACGCGCCCGGGAGCTGTTTTTT. It encodes CASSPKTGGRARELFF.

The chain recombines TRBV7-6 with TRBJ1-2; D remains ambiguous. With 6 bases removed from V and 6 bases from J, the gap between germline ends came to 20 bases. Germline V gene lookup returns CDR1 SGHVS and CDR2 FNYEAQ. The CDR3 loop spans 15 amino acids. CDR3 sequence: CASRHNPPRGDGYTF. The CDR3 nucleotides are TGTGCCAGCAGACATAACCCCCCCCGGGGAGATGGCTACACCTTC.

The rearrangement links TRBV25-1 to TRBJ2-1; 10 nucleotides agree with TRBD2. Germline CDR1 MGHDK, CDR2 SYGVNS. CDR3 length equals 14 residues. V lost 7 bases to trimming and J lost 5 bases; unmatched junction nucleotides: 5. In nucleotides, the CDR3 is TGTGCCAGCACCACTAGCGGGGCAAACAATGAGCAGTTCTTC. It specifies CASTTSGANNEQFF.

The rearrangement joins TRBV9 to TRBJ1-2, with D possibly matching TRBD1 (5 bases). The ends were cut back, 0 bases at V and 8 bases at J, with 11 bases in the middle. The CDR3 spans 13 residues. Germline values: CDR1 SGDLS, CDR2 YYNGEE. This CDR3 reads CASSVVQGGGYTF. CDR3 in DNA: TGTGCCAGCAGCGTAGTCCAGGGAGGGGGCTACACCTTC.

The rearrangement uses TRBV10-1 and TRBJ2-5, with TRBD2 matching 12 bases. The CDR3 sequence is 16 residues long. With V trimmed by 1 base and J by 5 bases, 5 bases remained unmatched. Germline CDR1 is WNHNN and CDR2 is SYGVQD (reference sequence). This chain's CDR3 is CASSEWSSGGVETQYF. DNA for the CDR3: TGCGCCAGCAGTGAGTGGTCTAGCGGGGGGGTGGAGACCCAGTACTTC.

This chain links TRBV6-5 with TRBJ2-3; 8 bases are a match to TRBD2. The V gene's germline CDR1 is MNHEY and CDR2 SVGAGI. V was pared by 0 bases and J by 2 bases, with 4 bases of the junction left unmatched. CDR3 length: 16 amino acids. This chain's CDR3 is CASSYSGTSLTDTQYF. CDR3 DNA sequence: TGTGCCAGCAGTTACTCCGGGACTAGTCTCACAGATACGCAGTATTTT.

The chain recombines TRBV6-5 with TRBJ1-1; D unresolved. Trimming shortened V by 2 bases and J by 10 bases, and 17 bases separated the two germline ends. Germline loops: CDR1 MNHEY, CDR2 SVGAGI. The CDR3 extends over 14 amino acids. The CDR3 sequence is CASSYDSTEQRAFF. The CDR3 nucleotides read TGTGCCAGCAGTTACGATAGTACTGAACAGAGAGCTTTCTTT.